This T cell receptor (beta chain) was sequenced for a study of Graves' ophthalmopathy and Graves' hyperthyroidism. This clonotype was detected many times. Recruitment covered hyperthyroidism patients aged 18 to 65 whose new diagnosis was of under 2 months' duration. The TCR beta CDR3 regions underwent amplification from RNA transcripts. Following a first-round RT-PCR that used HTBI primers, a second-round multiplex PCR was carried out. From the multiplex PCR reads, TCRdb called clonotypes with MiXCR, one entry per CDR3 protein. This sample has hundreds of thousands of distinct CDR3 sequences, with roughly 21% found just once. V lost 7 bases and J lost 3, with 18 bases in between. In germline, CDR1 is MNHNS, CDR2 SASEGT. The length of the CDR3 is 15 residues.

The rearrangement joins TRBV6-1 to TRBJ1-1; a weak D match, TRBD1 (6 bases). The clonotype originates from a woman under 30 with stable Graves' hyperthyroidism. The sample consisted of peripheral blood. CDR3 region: CASTLMGGRDTEAFF. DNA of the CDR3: TGTGCCAGCACCCTAATGGGGGGGCGCGACACTGAAGCTTTCTTT.